Presented here are 25 T cell receptor beta chains from one specimen sequenced in a study of control samples from healthy donors and cancer patients. TCRdb's copy holds only in-frame clones and misses some; the assay was immunoSEQ multiplex PCR. The data contain tens of thousands of clones, 85% of them singletons. The source material was blood. These receptors all come from a man aged 35 to 55 in good health.

The rearrangement joins TRBV30 to TRBJ1-4; D perhaps matches TRBD1 (6 bases). The germline CDR1 and CDR2 sequences are GTSNPN and SVGIG (reference sequence). Trimming shortened V by 2 bases and J by 2 bases, and 9 bases separated the two germline ends. The CDR3 loop spans 14 amino acids. The CDR3 bases are TGTGCCTGGAGTTTCGGACAGACTAATGAAAAACTGTTTTTT. Protein sequence: CAWSFGQTNEKLFF.

The J gene is TRBJ1-2, the V gene TRBV3-1 (or the pseudogene TRBV3-2); 7 bases fit TRBD1. The CDR3 extends over 17 amino acids. V trimming: 1 base; J trimming: 7 bases; junction bases outside the gene matches: 15. Germline V gene sequence: CDR1 LGHDT, CDR2 YNNKEL (reference sequence). CDR3 sequence (DNA): TGTGCCAGCAGCCAAGGTGGCGTTCTTGGACAGGCAGGTGGCTACACCTTC. It is translated as CASSQGGVLGQAGGYTF.

V is TRBV5-5 and J is TRBJ2-5; D is unclear. There are 16 residues in the CDR3. Germline CDR1 reads SGHKS; CDR2 reads YYEKEE (reference sequence). Trimming removed 3 bases at V and 5 bases at J, with 20 bases between. The CDR3 DNA reads as TGTGCCAGCAGCTCTAAACCTTCGGTAAATATGGAGACCCAGTACTTC. Protein sequence: CASSSKPSVNMETQYF. The whole variable domain, filled in from reference TRBV5-5 and TRBJ2-5, reads DAGVTQSPTHLIKTRGQQVTLRCSPISGHKSVSWYQQVLGQGPQFIFQYYEKEERGRGNFPDRFSARQFPNYSSELNVNALLLGDSALYLCASSSKPSVNMETQYFGPGTRLLVL.

This sequence joins TRBV7-6 and TRBJ1-6; D gene unclear. CDR3 length: 15 amino acids. The germline V gene encodes CDR1 SGHVS and CDR2 FNYEAQ. Trimming pared 0 bases from V and 1 base from J, leaving 4 bases between. The CDR3 is CASSLAGSYNSPLHF. In DNA form, the CDR3 reads TGTGCCAGCAGCTTAGCGGGATCCTATAATTCACCCCTCCACTTT.

The chain employs TRBV7-3 and TRBJ1-1, with unresolved D. V was pared by 3 bases and J by 2 bases, with 10 bases between. The CDR3 is 14 amino acids. CDR1 and CDR2 from the germline V gene are SGHTA and FQGTGA. CDR3 amino acids: CASSLVRQNTEAFF. CDR3 sequence (DNA): TGTGCCAGCAGCTTGGTCAGACAAAACACTGAAGCTTTCTTT.

The chain has TRBV18 and TRBJ1-1; TRBD1 matches at 9 bases. The germline CDR1 and CDR2 sequences are KGHSH and LQKENI. The CDR3 loop spans 14 amino acids. With V trimmed by 4 bases and J by 6 bases, 6 bases remained unmatched. CDR3 amino acids: CASSRGQGNSEAFF. CDR3 in DNA: TGTGCCAGCTCACGGGGACAGGGAAACTCTGAAGCTTTCTTT.

CDR3 sequence reads: CASSPNQNTEAFF. The CDR3 DNA sequence: TGTGCCAGCTCACCTAATCAAAACACTGAAGCTTTCTTT. The chain employs TRBV18 and TRBJ1-1, with no clear D. CDR1 is KGHSH and CDR2 is LQKENI in the germline V gene. The V gene lost 3 bases and the J gene lost 2 bases, with 7 bases spanning the gap. This CDR3 is built from 13 residues. The whole variable domain, filled in from reference TRBV18 and TRBJ1-1, reads NAGVMQNPRHLVRRRGQEARLRCSPMKGHSHVYWYRQLPEEGLKFMVYLQKENIIDESGMPKERFSAEFPKEGPSILRIQQVVRGDSAAYFCASSPNQNTEAFFGQGTRLTVV.

CDR3 in amino acids: CASLSRVGATNEKLFF. DNA of the CDR3: TGTGCCAGCTTATCTCGAGTAGGTGCAACTAATGAAAAACTGTTTTTT. The V and J genes are TRBV21-1 and TRBJ1-4. TRBV21-1 corresponds to a pseudogene. The CDR3 runs to 16 residues.

The chain combines TRBV4-1 with TRBJ1-1; D is unclear. Trimming took off 7 bases at V and 5 bases at J, with 11 bases between the two ends. The germline V gene encodes CDR1 MGHRA and CDR2 YSYEKL. The CDR3 loop spans 12 amino acids. The CDR3 protein is CASNDLSTEAFF. CDR3 sequence (DNA): TGCGCCAGCAACGACTTATCGACTGAAGCTTTCTTT.

This clone was seen more than once but under ten times. The J gene is TRBJ1-5, the V gene TRBV12-3 or TRBV12-4; maybe TRBD1 (5 bases). This CDR3 comprises 12 residues. Trimming removed 6 bases at V and 4 bases at J, with 7 bases between. The CDR3 sequence is CASREGNQPQHF. In nucleotides, the CDR3 is TGTGCCAGCAGAGAGGGGAATCAGCCCCAGCATTTT.

DNA for the CDR3: TGTGCCAGTAGTCTTCGGCCTGGCTCACAGGGGTACATTCAGTACTTC. It yields the protein CASSLRPGSQGYIQYF. The chain recombines TRBV19 with TRBJ2-4; 7 bases match TRBD1. This CDR3 contains 16 residues. The V gene's germline CDR1 is LNHDA and CDR2 SQIVND (reference sequence). Trimming removed 5 bases from V and 8 bases from J; junction bases left unmatched: 15.

This clone rates as medium-sized. J is TRBJ1-6 and V is TRBV5-1; 11 positions agree with TRBD1. Germline V gives CDR1 SGHRS, CDR2 YFSETQ. Trimming took 4 bases from V and 9 from J; bases not matched to a gene: 9. There are 16 residues in the CDR3. The CDR3 DNA follows: TGCGCCAGCAGCCCGGAGTTCGGACAGGGGGCTTCACCCCTCCACTTT. Its protein product is CASSPEFGQGASPLHF. Supplemented by reference TRBV5-1 and TRBJ1-6, the full variable domain reads KAGVTQTPRYLIKTRGQQVTLSCSPISGHRSVSWYQQTPGQGLQFLFEYFSETQRNKGNFPGRFSGRQFSNSRSEMNVSTLELGDSALYLCASSPEFGQGASPLHFGNGTRLTVT.

V and J are TRBV12-3 or TRBV12-4 and TRBJ2-3, with a possible D match to TRBD1 (5 bases). The ends were cut back, 7 bases at V and 5 bases at J, with 7 bases in the middle. This CDR3 contains 11 residues. The CDR3 spells CASTQEDTQYF. The CDR3 region has the DNA TGTGCCAGCACACAGGAAGATACGCAGTATTTT.

This clone came up a few times. V is TRBV7-9 and J is TRBJ2-7, with 8 bases fitting TRBD2. V shed 0 bases and J 2 bases; nucleotides not matched to a gene: 3. The CDR3 contains 15 residues. CDR1 and CDR2 from the germline V gene are SEHNR and FQNEAQ (reference sequence). The CDR3, as DNA: TGTGCCAGCAGCTTAGCTAGCGGGGCGACCTACGAGCAGTACTTC. Encoded protein: CASSLASGATYEQYF.

The chain employs TRBV9 and TRBJ2-2; unclear D gene. Trimming removed 1 base at V and 0 bases at J, with 10 bases between. The CDR3 loop spans 16 amino acids. The germline V gene encodes CDR1 SGDLS and CDR2 YYNGEE. The chain's CDR3 is CASSVNWGTNTGELFF. Here the CDR3 DNA reads TGTGCCAGCAGCGTAAACTGGGGAACGAACACCGGGGAGCTGTTTTTT.

This sequence joins TRBV7-9 and TRBJ1-2, with 8 bases aligning to TRBD1. CDR3 length: 14 amino acids. The trim removed 5 bases at V and 8 bases at J, leaving 10 bases unmatched. Germline V gene lookup returns CDR1 SEHNR and CDR2 FQNEAQ (reference sequence). The CDR3 sequence: CASSLTTGALGYTF. The CDR3 region has the DNA TGTGCCAGCAGCCTTACGACAGGGGCTTTAGGCTACACCTTC.

The chain uses TRBV5-5 and TRBJ1-4; D not certain. This CDR3 region has 14 residues. Germline CDR1 reads SGHKS; CDR2 reads YYEKEE (reference sequence). Trimming took 0 bases from V and 4 from J, leaving 7 bases between them. In DNA form, the CDR3 reads TGTGCCAGCAGCTTGGAACTGAATAATGAAAAACTGTTTTTT. Protein sequence: CASSLELNNEKLFF. Looking up the rest from reference TRBV5-5 and TRBJ1-4 gives the full variable domain: DAGVTQSPTHLIKTRGQQVTLRCSPISGHKSVSWYQQVLGQGPQFIFQYYEKEERGRGNFPDRFSARQFPNYSSELNVNALLLGDSALYLCASSLELNNEKLFFGSGTQLSVL.

This chain uses TRBV10-3 with TRBJ2-3, with TRBD1 matching over 8 bases. The CDR3 extends over 12 amino acids. The J segment lost 5 bases and the V segment lost 10 bases, leaving 5 bases of the junction unmatched. Germline lookup yields CDR1 ENHRY and CDR2 SYGVKD. CDR3 in DNA: TGTGCCACCGGACAGGGTAGAGATACGCAGTATTTT. It codes for CATGQGRDTQYF.

CDR3 nucleotide sequence: TGTGCCATCAGTGAGGCAGACACGAACACCGGGGAGCTGTTTTTT. This encodes CAISEADTNTGELFF. V is TRBV10-3 and J is TRBJ2-2; no clear D gene. The length of the CDR3 is 15 residues. Trimming shortened V by 2 bases and J by 0 bases, and 7 bases separated the two germline ends. Germline CDR1 ENHRY, CDR2 SYGVKD.

J is TRBJ1-5 and V is TRBV19; 11 nucleotides match TRBD1. The J segment lost 5 bases and the V segment lost 3 bases, leaving 9 bases of the junction unmatched. The CDR3 sequence is 17 residues long. Germline CDR1 is LNHDA and CDR2 is SQIVND (reference sequence). The CDR3, as DNA: TGTGCCAGTAGTATGGGACAGGGGGGACGGTTGGATCAGCCCCAGCATTTT. As protein: CASSMGQGGRLDQPQHF.

The V gene is TRBV6-4, the J gene TRBJ2-2, with D perhaps TRBD2 (6 bases). Trimming took 0 bases from V and 1 from J, leaving 6 bases between them. Looked up from germline, CDR1 is MRHNA and CDR2 is SNTAGT. The CDR3 is 15 residues long. CDR3 DNA sequence: TGTGCCAGCAGTGACTCGGGACTGAACACCGGGGAGCTGTTTTTT. It codes for CASSDSGLNTGELFF.

This chain's CDR3 is CASVTGEGAGNTIYF. In nucleotides, the CDR3 is TGTGCTAGTGTCACCGGTGAGGGAGCTGGAAACACCATATATTTT. This chain connects TRBV12-5 to TRBJ1-3; D remains unclear. The V gene lost 7 bases and the J gene lost 2 bases, with 15 bases spanning the gap. This CDR3 region has 15 residues. CDR1 is LGHNT and CDR2 is FRNRAP in the germline V gene.

This clone came up once. The chain uses TRBV28 and TRBJ2-7, with TRBD2 as a possible D gene (6 bases). CDR1 is MDHEN, CDR2 SYDVKM, per germline. This CDR3 contains 15 residues. Trimming cost V 2 bases and J 0 bases, with 11 bases left between them. This CDR3 reads CASSLGGSDSYEQYF. In DNA form, the CDR3 reads TGTGCCAGCAGTTTAGGGGGGTCAGACTCCTACGAGCAGTACTTC.

The genes are TRBV10-3 and TRBJ1-2; 8 bases line up with TRBD1. The length of the CDR3 is 14 residues. V shed 4 bases, J shed 5 bases, and the junction held 6 bases outside the gene matches. Germline CDR1 and CDR2: ENHRY and SYGVKD. CDR3 protein: CAISGTGIWYGYTF. The CDR3, as DNA: TGTGCCATCAGTGGGACAGGGATTTGGTATGGCTACACCTTC.

This rearrangement joins TRBV5-1 to TRBJ2-2; D is ambiguous. The CDR3 runs 15 residues. Germline CDR1 SGHRS, CDR2 YFSETQ. V lost 6 bases to trimming and J lost 1 base, with 13 bases between them. The CDR3 DNA sequence: TGCGCCAGCATCCCAGGCGAGATGAACACCGGGGAGCTGTTTTTT. Protein: CASIPGEMNTGELFF. The complete variable domain, with remaining parts taken from reference TRBV5-1 and TRBJ2-2, reads KAGVTQTPRYLIKTRGQQVTLSCSPISGHRSVSWYQQTPGQGLQFLFEYFSETQRNKGNFPGRFSGRQFSNSRSEMNVSTLELGDSALYLCASIPGEMNTGELFFGEGSRLTVL.